This entry describes one T cell receptor beta chain. This entry belongs to a study of radiation and T cells in renal cell carcinoma. Sequencing was performed with immunoSEQ multiplex PCR; in TCRdb, only in-frame clones are kept and a portion is missing. In the table there are around 9,200 clones, under 60% of which are singletons. The V gene lost 0 bases and the J gene lost 2 bases, with 11 bases spanning the gap. Per germline, CDR1 MNHNY and CDR2 SVGAGI (reference sequence). This CDR3 region has 16 residues. Treatment of the sample: 15 Gy SBRT to primary tumor, nephrectomy 4 weeks later. The material sequenced was tumor tissue, taken from a patient whose treatment included radiotherapy and nephrectomy. The chain uses TRBV6-6 and TRBJ1-5; no clear D. This clonotype was sampled from a man aged 55 to 70 with renal cell carcinoma. The CDR3 region has the DNA TGTGCCAGCAGTTACTCGGTAGGGCGGGGCAATCAGCCCCAGCATTTT. It encodes CASSYSVGRGNQPQHF.